This T cell receptor (beta chain) was identified during a study of blood T cell repertoires in COVID-19. Across the whole study: Sources were T cells, B-cell-depleted T cells, or PBMCs; the material itself was cDNA or gDNA.

Deletions cut 6 bases from V and 5 bases from J, with 13 bases between. The CDR3 length is 13 residues. Germline V gives CDR1 MNHNY, CDR2 SVGAGI (reference sequence). As handled by the study authors: Researchers report that nucleated cell counts were estimated from reference gene primer amplification. Assay: immunoSEQ multiplex PCR; the TCRdb copy retains only in-frame clones and omits some. V and J calls plus clone size are reproduced from that table; the DNA served to infer D and trimming. The table has more than 80,000 clones, roughly four fifths seen once. The chain uses TRBV6-6 and TRBJ2-5; TRBD1 might be the D (5 bases). Specimen: peripheral blood. This receptor was obtained from an older woman with acute or convalescent COVID-19. The CDR3 DNA reads TGTGCCAGCAGCCGGTGGGGCAAGGAGACCCAGTACTTC. Amino acid sequence: CASSRWGKETQYF.